This T cell receptor (beta chain) was found in a study of cytomegalovirus exposure and HLA in healthy donors. Study-wide background: Out of roughly 170 million T cells, an earlier analysis found about 120 million unique TCR beta sequences in total. Overall study results and limits: When analyzed later, a missense DCLRE1C variant was found to be linked to TCR beta V- and J-gene trimming.

A multiplex PCR was run with 60 Vbeta primers and 13 Jbeta primers. Some clones are missing from TCRdb's copy, which holds only in-frame ones; the method was immunoSEQ multiplex PCR. The table has roughly 200,000 clones, more than 9.5% seen once. This clone was found a few times. The antigen is not known. CDR3 length equals 13 residues. Trimming removed 7 bases at V and 0 bases at J, with 9 bases between. Germline values: CDR1 LNHDA, CDR2 SQIVND (reference sequence). The TCR was taken from a man aged 45-65 years in good health and CMV-seropositive. Sequences were obtained from PBMCs. This chain uses TRBV19 with TRBJ1-1; D may be TRBD1 (5 bases). In DNA, the CDR3 is TGTGCCAGTAAGGTACAGGTGAACACTGAAGCTTTCTTT. It specifies CASKVQVNTEAFF.